This T cell receptor (beta chain) was found in a study of blood T cell repertoires in COVID-19. Germline-derived CDR1 and CDR2 are SGDLS and YYNGEE. There are 13 residues in the CDR3. V was clipped by 0 bases and J by 3 bases, with 6 bases between them. Produced via immunoSEQ multiplex PCR; TCRdb's table is partial and in-frame only. Among roughly 250,000 clones listed, about 80% were seen once. The sequence derives from a woman older than 75 with acute or convalescent COVID-19. The rearrangement joins TRBV9 to TRBJ1-2; D gene ambiguous. The sequenced material came from peripheral blood. This CDR3 reads CASSVDGDYGYTF. The CDR3 nucleotides are TGTGCCAGCAGCGTAGACGGGGACTATGGCTACACCTTC.